These 28 T cell receptor delta chains were sequenced from one sample in a study of γδ T cells in repeated Plasmodium falciparum infection. TCRdb re-analyzed the multiplex PCR reads via CATT. The table includes 80,000 to 95,000 delta-chain clones, 1.4% detected once. Flow sorting of PBMC yielded separate Vgamma9/Vdelta2+ and Vdelta2-negative gammadelta T cell populations for bulk repertoire analysis. Sequences were obtained from gamma-delta T cells from blood. These receptors originate from a pool of human donors (malaria-infected and uninfected, not separated).

This clone was observed at least ten times. The protein in TCRdb stems from a much larger clone and differs at residue 12 from this DNA's translation, likely a read error; here the protein is translated from the DNA. The J gene was not called, though the V gene is TRDV2; no DNA check was done on the table's D call, TRDD3. CDR1 and CDR2 (germline): GEAIGNYY, EKD. The CDR3 has 14 residues. In DNA, the CDR3 is TGTGCCTGTGACACTTTGGTACTGGGGGATAAACCCATCTTT. Translation gives CACDTLVLGDKPIF.

This clone appeared a few times. The mismatch at residue 17 between this DNA's translation and the TCRdb protein of a much larger clone likely reflects a read error; the protein shown is translated from the DNA. The chain employs TRDV1 and TRDJ1, with 8 bases that match TRDD3. Here the J gene was assigned by germline matching of the DNA, as TCRdb has none. The germline V gene has CDR1 TSWWSYY and CDR2 QGS. V was pared by 0 bases and J by 0 bases, with 33 bases of the junction left unmatched. The CDR3 length is 26 residues. CDR3 coding DNA: TGTGCTCTTGGGGAACTGGGGAGGGGCCTTCCCACGCCCTGGGGGAGAGACCTGATGTACACCGATAAACTCATCTTT. Protein sequence: CALGELGRGLPTPWGRDLMYTDKLIF.

As regards this clone: A read error likely explains why the TCRdb protein, taken from a much larger clone, differs from this DNA's translation at residue 14; the protein shown is translated from the DNA. CDR3 region: CALGELAIVGAWGLQVDKLIF. In DNA, the CDR3 is TGTGCTCTTGGGGAACTAGCTATAGTGGGCGCCTGGGGTCTCCAAGTGGATAAACTCATCTTT. V gene TRDV1 combines with J gene TRDJ1, with TRDD3 as a possible D gene (6 bases). CDR3 length equals 21 residues. V was pared by 0 bases and J by 5 bases, with 31 bases between. CDR1 is TSWWSYY and CDR2 is QGS in the germline V gene.

In its sample, this clone was seen a few times. A read error likely explains this, since a far larger clone differs by one base. The identical CDR3 is also encoded by other nucleotide sequences in the sample. V is TRDV1 and J is TRDJ1, with D possibly matching TRDD3 (5 bases). Germline CDR1 TSWWSYY, CDR2 QGS. The CDR3 runs 21 residues. The V end lost 2 bases, the J end lost 0 bases, and 28 bases lay between the germline ends. DNA of the CDR3: TGTGCTCTTGGGGAATCTACACACAACCTTGGGTGGGGTGAGAACACCGATAAACTCATCTTT. Its translation: CALGESTHNLGWGENTDKLIF.

This clone was seen a few times. V usage is TRDV1 and J usage is TRDJ1; 12 positions agree with TRDD3. TCRdb leaves out the J gene; it was filled in here by matching the DNA to germline. CDR3 length equals 18 residues. With 1 base clipped from V and 3 bases from J, the junction kept 9 bases outside the gene matches. Germline CDR1 is TSWWSYY and CDR2 is QGS. The CDR3 DNA reads TGTGCTCTTGGGGAACCGGCTGACTGGGGGATACCGGCCGATAAACTCATCTTT. It translates to CALGEPADWGIPADKLIF.

Worth noting for this clone: TCRdb shows a much larger clone's protein in place of this DNA's translation, and the two differ at residue 10, likely through a read error; the protein shown is translated from the DNA. This chain uses TRDV1 with TRDJ1; 11 bases match TRDD3. The J gene, not given by TCRdb, was assigned here from a germline match of the nucleotide sequence. The J segment lost 3 bases and the V segment lost 2 bases, leaving 20 bases of the junction unmatched. This CDR3 has 21 amino acids. Germline assignment: CDR1 TSWWSYY and CDR2 QGS. The CDR3 reads CALGESILQSIWGIRADKLIF. The CDR3 DNA reads TGTGCTCTTGGGGAAAGTATCCTACAAAGCATTTGGGGGATACGCGCCGATAAACTCATCTTT.

This clone was detected only a few times. TCRdb attributes to this sequence the protein of a much larger clone, which differs from the DNA translation at residue 20; a read error is likely, and the protein displayed is translated from the DNA. CDR3 DNA: TGTGCTCTTGGGGAACTAGAAGGTCCTACGTATGCTAACTGGGGGGAGTACACCGATAGACTCATCTTT. This gives the protein CALGELEGPTYANWGEYTDRLIF. The rearrangement joins TRDV1 to TRDJ1; TRDD3 matches at 8 bases. TCRdb is silent on the J gene; assignment here came from matching the DNA to germline. The V gene's germline CDR1 is TSWWSYY and CDR2 QGS. The CDR3 contains 23 residues.

This clone has ten or more counts. V and J are TRDV2 and TRDJ1; D unclear. There are 17 residues in the CDR3. Germline lookup yields CDR1 GEAIGNYY and CDR2 EKD. Trimming cost V 3 bases and J 0 bases, with 19 bases left between them. DNA for the CDR3: TGTGCCTGTGACTCTATTTACACCACAGGACACACCGATAAACTCATCTTT. It specifies CACDSIYTTGHTDKLIF.

This clone has a count of ten or more. A much larger clone sits a single nucleotide away, making a read error possible. At the DNA level, this CDR3 is encoded by other sequences in the same sample as well. This chain links TRDV1 with TRDJ1, with 7 positions matching TRDD3. The CDR3 loop spans 19 amino acids. The V and J ends lost 3 bases and 0 bases, in that order; junction bases with no gene match: 16. Germline assignment: CDR1 TSWWSYY and CDR2 QGS. This CDR3 reads CALGDGVLWLGAHTDKLIF. In nucleotides, the CDR3 is TGTGCTCTTGGGGATGGGGTCCTATGGCTGGGGGCGCACACCGATAAACTCATCTTT.

Worth noting for this clone: A far larger clone is one nucleotide away, so this likely arose from a read error. Other DNA sequences of this sample code for an identical CDR3. V and J are TRDV2 and TRDJ1, with TRDD3 identical over 12 bases. The J gene, left out of TCRdb, was set here by checking the DNA against germline. The CDR3 spans 16 residues. Germline V gene sequence: CDR1 GEAIGNYY, CDR2 EKD. The CDR3 loop is CACDTGTGGYTDKLIF. The CDR3, as DNA: TGTGCCTGTGACACCGGTACTGGGGGATACACCGACAAACTCATCTTT.

A remark on this clone: This likely stems from a read error, as it lies one base from a far larger clone. The sample holds other DNA sequences that translate to the same CDR3. V gene TRDV2 combines with J gene TRDJ3, with D uncertain. The J gene, absent from TCRdb, was called here by matching the DNA to germline. The CDR3 sequence is 18 residues long. CDR1 and CDR2 from the germline V gene are GEAIGNYY and EKD. Trimming pared 1 base from V and 0 bases from J, leaving 12 bases between. The CDR3 spells CACDTRTLYSWDTRQMFF. As DNA, the CDR3 is TGTGCCTGTGACACTCGCACCCTTTACTCCTGGGACACCCGACAGATGTTTTTC.

This clone turned up a few times. This likely came from a read error, as a far larger clone is one base away. The same CDR3 also results from other DNA sequences found in this sample. The rearrangement joins TRDV3 to TRDJ3; 8 bases map to TRDD3. CDR1 and CDR2 (germline): TVYSNPD, GDNSRS (reference sequence). The CDR3 loop spans 18 amino acids. The CDR3 region has the DNA TGCGCCGTCAAAACGTGTGGGGGATGCTCCTGGGACACCCGACAGATGTTTTTC. It specifies CAVKTCGGCSWDTRQMFF.

This clone was seen many times. The chain carries TRDV1 and TRDJ1; the D gene is possibly TRDD2 (6 bases). V lost 2 bases to trimming and J lost 1 base, with 41 bases between them. The germline gives CDR1 TSWWSYY, CDR2 QGS. The CDR3 contains 25 residues. The DNA of the CDR3 is TGTGCTCTTGGGGAAAGTACTGAACAGGCTACGTCCTACCCTCGCTGGTATATGGGCACCGATAAACTCATCTTT. Translating gives CALGESTEQATSYPRWYMGTDKLIF.

This clone has at least ten counts. This sample includes further DNA sequences coding for the same CDR3. The V and J genes are TRDV3 and TRDJ1; 13 nucleotides align to TRDD3. The trim removed 2 bases at V and 0 bases at J, leaving 27 bases unmatched. CDR1 and CDR2 (germline): TVYSNPD, GDNSRS (reference sequence). This CDR3 contains 23 residues. This CDR3 reads CAFHAPLPTYPYWGIRNTDKLIF. DNA of the CDR3: TGTGCCTTTCACGCCCCTCTTCCTACCTACCCTTACTGGGGGATACGAAACACCGATAAACTCATCTTT.

Points on this clone: The amino acid sequence in TCRdb belongs to a much larger clone and departs from this DNA's translation at residue 11, likely a sequencing read error; the sequence shown is translated from the DNA. This chain uses TRDV3 with TRDJ1; the match to TRDD3 covers 9 bases. The J gene was missing in TCRdb and was found by matching the end of the DNA to germline. The CDR3 is made up of 21 amino acids. Germline CDR1 and CDR2: TVYSNPD and GDNSRS (reference sequence). With 2 bases clipped from V and 2 bases from J, the junction kept 27 bases outside the gene matches. CDR3 nucleotides: TGTGCCTTTTCCCCAGTTCCTACATCTCGACCACTGGGGGACCTAACCGATAAACTCATCTTT. Protein product: CAFSPVPTSRPLGDLTDKLIF. Full variable domain (outside the CDR3, taken from reference TRDV3 and TRDJ1): CDKVTQSSPDQTVASGSEVVLLCTYDTVYSNPDLFWYRIRPDYSFQFVFYGDNSRSEGADFTQGRFSVKHILTQKAFHLVISPVRTEDSATYYCAFSPVPTSRPLGDLTDKLIFGKGTRVTVEP.

This clone was counted a few times. A far larger clone is one base from this, pointing to a likely read error. The sample holds other DNA sequences that translate to the same CDR3. The V gene is TRDV2, but the J gene lacks a call; no DNA check was done on the table's D call, TRDD3. Germline V gene lookup returns CDR1 GEAIGNYY and CDR2 EKD. The CDR3 is made up of 14 amino acids. The CDR3 nucleotides read TGTGCCTGTGACCCCTTGGGGGCTATCGATAAGCTCATCTTT. Protein: CACDPLGAIDKLIF.

This chain joins TRDV1 and TRDJ1; 11 bases are shared with TRDD3. Matching the DNA to germline supplied the J gene, which TCRdb does not give. After removal of 2 bases from V and 0 bases from J, the junction contained 8 bases not matched to a gene. The germline V gene encodes CDR1 TSWWSYY and CDR2 QGS. CDR3 length: 18 residues. CDR3 sequence reads: CALGEDFLGDTYTDKLIF. The DNA of the CDR3 is TGTGCTCTTGGGGAAGATTTCCTGGGGGATACCTACACCGATAAACTCATCTTT.

A few counts support this clone. A read error is the likely source, as a far larger clone sits one nucleotide away. This CDR3 is also generated by other DNA sequences in the sample. The chain joins TRDV1 to TRDJ1, with 11 bases lining up with TRDD3. TCRdb does not report a J gene; here it was assigned by matching the DNA to germline references. Germline loops: CDR1 TSWWSYY, CDR2 QGS. The CDR3 length is 22 residues. This CDR3 reads CALGERSYWGINPPPYTDKLIF. Here the CDR3 DNA reads TGTGCTCTTGGAGAACGTAGTTACTGGGGGATAAACCCTCCGCCGTACACCGATAAACTCATCTTT.

As to this clone: It is likely a read error: a sequence one base away is far more abundant. In the same sample, other DNA sequences code for this CDR3. The chain employs TRDV1 and TRDJ1, with 8 bases identical to TRDD3. The J gene, left out of TCRdb, was set here by checking the DNA against germline. The germline CDR1 and CDR2 sequences are TSWWSYY and QGS. The CDR3 consists of 22 residues. The CDR3 nucleotides are TGCGCTCTTGAGGCCCCGCCGTCCCATACTGGGGGCCGACAACTGTACACCGATAAACTCATCTTT. It specifies CALEAPPSHTGGRQLYTDKLIF.

The chain uses TRDV1 and TRDJ2; D might be TRDD3 (6 bases). The J gene, left out of TCRdb, was set here by checking the DNA against germline. Trimming took 4 bases from V and 4 from J, leaving 25 bases between them. CDR1 TSWWSYY and CDR2 QGS come from the germline V gene. CDR3 size: 19 residues. The CDR3 DNA reads as TGTGCTCTTGGGGTCGAGTTCCCTTTTCCGGGGGACTCGACAGCACAACTCTTCTTT. Translated, it gives CALGVEFPFPGDSTAQLFF.

This clone has more than one count but fewer than ten. TCRdb assigns this DNA the protein of a much larger clone, which departs from its translation at residue 17; this likely reflects a read error, and the protein shown comes from translating the DNA. The chain recombines TRDV2 with TRDJ1, with 11 bases identical to TRDD3. The CDR3 contains 20 residues. CDR1 is GEAIGNYY and CDR2 is EKD in the germline V gene. This CDR3 reads CACDKPSYWGIERYTDELIF. CDR3 nucleotides: TGTGCCTGTGACAAACCTTCCTACTGGGGGATAGAGAGGTACACCGATGAACTCATCTTT.

Remarks on this clone: The protein given by TCRdb reflects a much larger clone and differs at residue 4 from this DNA's translation, likely from a read error; the protein shown is the DNA's translation. The chain joins TRDV3 to TRDJ1, with D perhaps TRDD3 (6 bases). V dropped 2 bases and J dropped 1 base, with 14 bases sitting between them. The CDR3 covers 14 residues. Germline CDR1 reads TVYSNPD; CDR2 reads GDNSRS (reference sequence). CDR3 region: CAFGGGFITDKLIF. CDR3 in DNA: TGTGCCTTTGGTGGGGGGTTTATCACCGATAAACTCATCTTT.

This clone was seen at least ten times. The translation of this DNA and the TCRdb protein of a much larger clone differ at residue 4, probably owing to a read error; the protein shown here is translated from the DNA. The chain joins TRDV2 to TRDJ1; 7 bases fit TRDD3. The CDR3 loop spans 23 amino acids. V was clipped by 5 bases and J by 7 bases; unmatched bases: 39. Germline CDR1 and CDR2: GEAIGNYY and EKD. In DNA, the CDR3 is TGTGCCTGTGGCACTGTCATTCTCACTACCTCGCGTACTGGGGACCCTAGTAGGGGTAAACTCATCTTT. This sequence encodes CACGTVILTTSRTGDPSRGKLIF.

This clone was picked up many times. With only one base between it and a far larger clone, this is likely a read error. This specimen includes other DNA sequences encoding the same CDR3. The genes are TRDV2 and TRDJ1; 11 bases line up with TRDD3. The CDR3 consists of 19 residues. The germline gives CDR1 GEAIGNYY, CDR2 EKD. DNA of the CDR3: TGTGCCTGTGACACCGTAGGTGGGGGATACGTGGGGTACACCGATAAGCTCATCTTT. It encodes CACDTVGGGYVGYTDKLIF.

This clone turned up a few times. A read error likely explains why the TCRdb protein, taken from a much larger clone, differs from this DNA's translation at residue 15; the protein shown is translated from the DNA. This chain links TRDV2 with TRDJ1, with TRDD3 identical over 7 bases. Here the J gene came from matching the DNA to germline, since TCRdb omits it. The CDR3 totals 18 residues. The V gene's germline CDR1 is GEAIGNYY and CDR2 EKD. This chain's CDR3 is CACGRVVVGGDHTDELIF. DNA for the CDR3: TGTGCCTGTGGACGAGTTGTGGTTGGGGGAGACCACACCGATGAACTCATCTTT.

Notes on this clone: TCRdb records a much larger clone's protein for this DNA, with a difference at residue 9 that likely arises from a read error; the protein given is the translation of the DNA. This chain connects TRDV3 to TRDJ1; tentative D call: TRDD3 (5 bases). Germline loops: CDR1 TVYSNPD, CDR2 GDNSRS (reference sequence). Trimming left V 2 bases short and J 8 bases short, with 24 bases between. The CDR3 has 15 amino acids. CDR3 sequence: CAFSQLLRRYTKLIF. CDR3 sequence (DNA): TGTGCCTTTTCCCAGCTCTTGCGGAGATACACCAAACTCATCTTT.

As for this clone: The translation of this DNA and the TCRdb protein of a much larger clone differ at residue 11, probably owing to a read error; the protein shown here is translated from the DNA. The chain uses TRDV1 and TRDJ1; 7 positions match TRDD3. TCRdb gives no J gene; it was assigned here by matching the DNA to germline. Per germline, CDR1 TSWWSYY and CDR2 QGS. After removal of 5 bases from V and 1 base from J, the junction contained 13 bases not matched to a gene. CDR3 length: 17 amino acids. DNA for the CDR3: TGTGCTCTTGGGCCTGCCTGGAAGGATACGTGCACCGATAAACTCATCTTT. This encodes CALGPAWKDTCTDKLIF.

A remark on this clone: The protein TCRdb gives is from a much larger clone and does not agree with this DNA's translation at residue 5, likely a read error; the protein shown here comes from the DNA. The chain joins TRDV2 to TRDJ3, with TRDD3 matching over 8 bases. No J gene is reported in TCRdb; it was inferred here by comparing the DNA with germline. Trimming took 3 bases from V and 0 from J; bases not matched to a gene: 9. Germline V lookup: CDR1 GEAIGNYY, CDR2 EKD. The CDR3 is 19 amino acids. The CDR3 coding sequence is TGTGCCTGTGACGCCTGGGGGAGCAACCACTCCTGGGACACCCGACAGATGTTTTTC. Translating gives CACDAWGSNHSWDTRQMFF.